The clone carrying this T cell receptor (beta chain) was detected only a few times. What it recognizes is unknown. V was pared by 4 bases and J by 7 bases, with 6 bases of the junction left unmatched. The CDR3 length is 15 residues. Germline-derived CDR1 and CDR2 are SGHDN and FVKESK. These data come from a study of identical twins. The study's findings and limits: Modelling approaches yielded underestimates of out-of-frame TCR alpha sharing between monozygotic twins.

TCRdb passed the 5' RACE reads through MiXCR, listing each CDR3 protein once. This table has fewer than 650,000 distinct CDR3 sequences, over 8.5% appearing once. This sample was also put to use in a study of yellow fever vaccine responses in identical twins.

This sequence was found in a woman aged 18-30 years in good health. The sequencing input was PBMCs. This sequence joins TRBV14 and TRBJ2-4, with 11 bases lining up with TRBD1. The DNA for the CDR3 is TGTGCCAGCAGCCCCTGGGGACAGGGGGTGAACATTCAGTACTTC. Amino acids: CASSPWGQGVNIQYF.